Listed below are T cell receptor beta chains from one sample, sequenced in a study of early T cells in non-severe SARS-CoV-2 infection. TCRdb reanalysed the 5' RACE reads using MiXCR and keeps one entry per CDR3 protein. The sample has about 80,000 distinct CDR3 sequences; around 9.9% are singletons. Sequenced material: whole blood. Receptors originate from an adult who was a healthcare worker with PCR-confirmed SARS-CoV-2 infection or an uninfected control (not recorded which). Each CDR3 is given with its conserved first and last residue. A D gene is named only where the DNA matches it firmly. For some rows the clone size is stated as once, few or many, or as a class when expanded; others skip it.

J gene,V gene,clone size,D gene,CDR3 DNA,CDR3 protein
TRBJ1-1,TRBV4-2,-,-,TGTGCCAGCAGCCACCTCACGGTTCCGAACACTGAAGCTTTCTTT,CASSHLTVPNTEAFF
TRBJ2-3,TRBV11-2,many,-,TGTGCCAGCAGCTTAAGTTTAGGGCCTACGGATACGCAGTATTTT,CASSLSLGPTDTQYF
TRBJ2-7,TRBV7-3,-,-,TGTGCCAGCAGCTTAGAAGGGCTTTTC,CASSLEGLF
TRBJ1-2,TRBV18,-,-,TGTGCCAGCTCACGACCGGGCCAAGCAAACAATGGCTACACCTTC,CASSRPGQANNGYTF
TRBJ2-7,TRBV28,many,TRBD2,TGTGCCAGCAGTTTAAGGGGACGACTAGCGCCGGGGGAGCAGTACTTC,CASSLRGRLAPGEQYF
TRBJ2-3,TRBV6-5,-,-,TGTGCCACGAAGGCGGGCCACTTGGGCGATACGCAGTATTTT,CATKAGHLGDTQYF
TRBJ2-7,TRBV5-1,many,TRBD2,TGCGCCAGCAGCCCTGGACCGCGGACTAGCGGGAGGATAGAGCAGTACTTC,CASSPGPRTSGRIEQYF
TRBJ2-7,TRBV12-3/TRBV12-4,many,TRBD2,TGTGCCAGCAGACCTGGACTAGCGGGAGCGGGGGAGCAGTACTTC,CASRPGLAGAGEQYF
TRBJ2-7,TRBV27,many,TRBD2,TGTGCCAGCAGTTTGACGACTAGCGGTGTCGGCGAGCAGTACTTC,CASSLTTSGVGEQYF
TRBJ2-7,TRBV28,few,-,TGTGCCAGCATTCCCAGGGTACCCACGGGGCGCGAGCAGTACTTC,CASIPRVPTGREQYF
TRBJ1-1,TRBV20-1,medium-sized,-,TGCAGTGCTTGGTCTCAGAACCTGGGCACTGAAGCTTTCTTT,CSAWSQNLGTEAFF
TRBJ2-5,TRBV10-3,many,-,TGTGCCATCAGCGGTCAAAAAGAGATGTATAGGACCATTTACCAAGAGACCCAGTACTTC,CAISGQKEMYRTIYQETQYF
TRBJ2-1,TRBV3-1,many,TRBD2,TGTGCCAGCAGCCGTTCCGGGACTATCGCCTACAATGAGCAGTTCTTC,CASSRSGTIAYNEQFF
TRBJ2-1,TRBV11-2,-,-,TGTGCCAGCAGCTTAGGACTTATGGAGCAGTTCTTC,CASSLGLMEQFF
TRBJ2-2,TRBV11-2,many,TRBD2,TGTGCCAGCAGCTCTTTGACTAGCGGGAGGAGTGGGGAGCTGTTTTTT,CASSSLTSGRSGELFF
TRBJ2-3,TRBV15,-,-,TGTGTCACCAGCAACACGCAGAGTAGCACAGATACGCAGTATTTT,CVTSNTQSSTDTQYF
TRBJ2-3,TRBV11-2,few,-,TGTGTCAGCAGCAACGCTCAGGACGGGGGTACAGATACGCAGTATTTT,CVSSNAQDGGTDTQYF
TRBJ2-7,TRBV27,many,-,TGTGCCAGCAGAAGAGGGGGGGGCGAGCAGTACTTC,CASRRGGGEQYF
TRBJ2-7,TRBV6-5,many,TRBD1,TGTGCCAGCTCTAGGGGCAGGGGGCCTTACGAGCAGTACTTC,CASSRGRGPYEQYF
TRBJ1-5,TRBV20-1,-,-,TGCAGTGCTGGGGAGGAGAACAATCAGCCCCAGCATTTT,CSAGEENNQPQHF
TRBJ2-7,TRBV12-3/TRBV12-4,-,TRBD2,TGTGCCAGCAGTTCAACGACTAGCGGGAGCTACGAGCAGTACTTC,CASSSTTSGSYEQYF
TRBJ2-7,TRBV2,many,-,TGTGCCAGCAGAATCCCCGGGCGCCGATACGAGCAGTACTTC,CASRIPGRRYEQYF
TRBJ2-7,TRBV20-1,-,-,TGCAGTGCTAGAGCCTATCACCGTCGGACTGGCTCCTACGAGCAGTACTTC,CSARAYHRRTGSYEQYF
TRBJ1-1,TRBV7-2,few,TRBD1,TGTGCCAGCAGCTTTTACAGGGGCCACACTGAAGCTTTCTTT,CASSFYRGHTEAFF
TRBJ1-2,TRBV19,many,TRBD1,TGTGCCAGTAGGACAGGGCTCAACCGTGCCGACGGCTACACCTTC,CASRTGLNRADGYTF
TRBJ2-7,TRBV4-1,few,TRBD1,TGCGCCAGCAAAGGACAGGGCGGCTCCTACGAGCAGTACTTC,CASKGQGGSYEQYF
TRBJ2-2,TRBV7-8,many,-,TGTGCCAGCAGCTTAGGGGGCGCGAACACCGGGGAGCTGTTTTTT,CASSLGGANTGELFF
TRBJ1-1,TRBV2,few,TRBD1,TGTGCCAGCTCGATGGGACAGATGAACACTGAAGCTTTCTTT,CASSMGQMNTEAFF
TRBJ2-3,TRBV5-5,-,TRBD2,TGTGCCAGCAGCTTCCCCCTAGCGGGAGGTGGGGATACGCAGTATTTT,CASSFPLAGGGDTQYF
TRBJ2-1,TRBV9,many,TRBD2,TGTGCCAGCAGCGAGGCGGGGGTCCCGAGCTCCTACAATGAGCAGTTCTTC,CASSEAGVPSSYNEQFF
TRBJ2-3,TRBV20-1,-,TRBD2,TGCAGTGTTCCGGGACTAGCGGGATCGGATACGCAGTATTTT,CSVPGLAGSDTQYF
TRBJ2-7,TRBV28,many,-,TGTGCCAGCAGTTTCACCGGGGGGCGAGTCGAGCAGTACTTC,CASSFTGGRVEQYF
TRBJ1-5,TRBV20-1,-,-,TGCAGTGCTAGAGGGGATAGCAATCAGCCCCAGCATTTT,CSARGDSNQPQHF
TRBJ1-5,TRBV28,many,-,TGTGCCAGCCAGAGGCTGAGCGCAAATCAGCCCCAGCATTTT,CASQRLSANQPQHF
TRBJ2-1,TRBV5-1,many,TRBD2,TGCGCCAGCAGCTTAAGGACTAGCGGGTACAATGAGCAGTTCTTC,CASSLRTSGYNEQFF
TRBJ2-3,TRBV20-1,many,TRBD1,TGCAGTGCTAGTCACCCGGGACAGGGGGCAGATACGCAGTATTTT,CSASHPGQGADTQYF
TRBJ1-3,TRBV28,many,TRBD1,TGTGCCAGCAGAGACCGGACAGGGGGCTCTGGAAACACCATATATTTT,CASRDRTGGSGNTIYF
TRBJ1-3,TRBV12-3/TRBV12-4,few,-,TGTGCCAGCGGGGACTGGGGAAACACCATATATTTT,CASGDWGNTIYF
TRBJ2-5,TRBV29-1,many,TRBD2,TGCAGCGTTGGAGCGGGAACTTGGGAGACCCAGTACTTC,CSVGAGTWETQYF
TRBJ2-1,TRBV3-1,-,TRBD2,TGTGCCAGCGCTCGACTAGCGGGGAATGAGCAGTTCTTC,CASARLAGNEQFF
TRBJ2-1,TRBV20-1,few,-,TGCAGTGCGCAGGGGACTACTCAAAGCTCCTACAATGAGCAGTTCTTC,CSAQGTTQSSYNEQFF